This T cell receptor beta chain is drawn from a study of cytomegalovirus exposure and HLA in healthy donors. Study details: Unique TCRs numbering around 85 million, obtained from HLA-typed donors, made up an early data release.

Primers included in the PCR were 60 Vbeta and 13 Jbeta primers. Measured with immunoSEQ multiplex PCR; TCRdb has only the in-frame clones, and not every one. The sample lists 150,000 to 200,000 clones; 70% to 85% were seen once. The CDR3 has 11 residues. The germline gives CDR1 SGHAT, CDR2 FQNNGV. Deletions cut 5 bases from V and 8 bases from J, with 7 bases between. The V gene is TRBV11-2, the J gene TRBJ2-1, with unresolved D. The sequence was collected from a woman aged 30 to 39 in good health and CMV-seropositive. Specimen: PBMCs. CDR3 nucleotides: TGTGCCAGCAGCAAACAGTATGAGCAGTTCTTC. It codes for CASSKQYEQFF.